The clone carrying this T cell receptor (beta chain) was seen at least ten times. The record originates from a study of identical twins. Each CDR3 protein is one row after TCRdb ran MiXCR on the 5' RACE reads. The sample lists over 550,000 distinct CDR3 sequences, less than 9% occurring once. These same data were also listed under a study on yellow fever vaccine responses in identical twins.

The receptor was isolated from a woman under 30 in good health. Material for sequencing was PBMCs.

CDR3 in DNA: TGTGCCGGAAGGGGGGACAGGTACACCGGGGAGCTGTTTTTT. Its translation is CAGRGDRYTGELFF. V gene TRBV12-3 or TRBV12-4 combines with J gene TRBJ2-2; 8 bases line up with TRBD1. This CDR3 has 14 residues. V was pared by 11 bases and J by 3 bases, with 8 bases of the junction left unmatched.